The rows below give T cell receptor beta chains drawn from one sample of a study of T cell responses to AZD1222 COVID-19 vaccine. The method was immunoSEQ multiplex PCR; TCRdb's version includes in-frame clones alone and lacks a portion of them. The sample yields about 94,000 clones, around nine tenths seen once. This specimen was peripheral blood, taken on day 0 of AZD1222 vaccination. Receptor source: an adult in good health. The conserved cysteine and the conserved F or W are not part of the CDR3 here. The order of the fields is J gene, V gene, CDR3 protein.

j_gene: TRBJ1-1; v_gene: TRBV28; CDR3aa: ASSSPGQGGNTEAF
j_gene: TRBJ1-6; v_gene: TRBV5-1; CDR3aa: ASSLSGVESPLH
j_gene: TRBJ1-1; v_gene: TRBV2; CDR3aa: ASSSTRGNTEAF
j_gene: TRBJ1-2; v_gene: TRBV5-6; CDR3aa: ASSLPTGVEGYT
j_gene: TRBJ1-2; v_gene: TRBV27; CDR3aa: ASRGNRAGSLRGYT
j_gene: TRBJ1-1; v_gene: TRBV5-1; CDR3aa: ASSFNYRDSVEAF
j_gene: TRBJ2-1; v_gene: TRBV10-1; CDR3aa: ASSGPQPGQAYNEQF
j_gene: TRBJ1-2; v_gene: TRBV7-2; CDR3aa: ASSLAGTGNDGYT
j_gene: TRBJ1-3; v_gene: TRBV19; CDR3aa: ATRTGATAGNTIY
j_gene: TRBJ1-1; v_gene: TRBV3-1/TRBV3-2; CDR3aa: ASSQVLNTEAF
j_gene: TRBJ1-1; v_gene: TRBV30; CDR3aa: AWRPGGETEAF